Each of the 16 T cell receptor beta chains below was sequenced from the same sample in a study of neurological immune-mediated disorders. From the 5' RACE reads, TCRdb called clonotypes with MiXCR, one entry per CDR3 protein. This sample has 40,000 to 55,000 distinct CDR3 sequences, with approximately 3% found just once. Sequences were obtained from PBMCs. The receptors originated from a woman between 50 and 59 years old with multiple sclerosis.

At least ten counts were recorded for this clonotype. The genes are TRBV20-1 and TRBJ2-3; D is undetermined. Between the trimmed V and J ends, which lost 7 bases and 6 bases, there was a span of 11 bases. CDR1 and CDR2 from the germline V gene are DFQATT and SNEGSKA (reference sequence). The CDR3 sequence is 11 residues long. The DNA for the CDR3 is TGCAGTGGGGGTATGCGGGATACGCAGTATTTT. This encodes CSGGMRDTQYF.

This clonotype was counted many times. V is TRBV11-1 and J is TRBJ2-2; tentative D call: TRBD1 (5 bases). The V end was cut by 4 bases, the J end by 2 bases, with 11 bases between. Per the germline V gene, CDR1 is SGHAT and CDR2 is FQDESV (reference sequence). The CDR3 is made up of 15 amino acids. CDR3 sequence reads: CASSSTDTNTGELFF. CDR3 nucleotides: TGTGCCAGCAGCTCGACAGATACCAACACCGGGGAGCTGTTTTTT.

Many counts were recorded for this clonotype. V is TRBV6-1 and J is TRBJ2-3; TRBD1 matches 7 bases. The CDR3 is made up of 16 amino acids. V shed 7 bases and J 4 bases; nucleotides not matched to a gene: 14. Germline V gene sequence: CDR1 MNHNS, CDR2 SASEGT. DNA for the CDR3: TGTGCCAGCATGGGCCTACAGGGGACATATTCAGATACGCAGTATTTT. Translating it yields CASMGLQGTYSDTQYF.

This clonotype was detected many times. This chain's CDR3 is CSASSGAGTDTQYF. DNA for the CDR3: TGCAGTGCTAGTTCAGGTGCGGGCACAGATACGCAGTATTTT. The chain joins TRBV20-1 to TRBJ2-3; D not resolved. The CDR3 is 14 residues long. Germline values: CDR1 DFQATT, CDR2 SNEGSKA (reference sequence). V lost 3 bases and J 1 base, leaving 11 bases between the germline ends.

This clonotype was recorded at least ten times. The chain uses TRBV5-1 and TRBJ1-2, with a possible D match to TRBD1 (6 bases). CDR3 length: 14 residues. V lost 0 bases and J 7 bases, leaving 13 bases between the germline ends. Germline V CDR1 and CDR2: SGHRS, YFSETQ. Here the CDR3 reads CASSLDGGQGGYTF. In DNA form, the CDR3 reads TGCGCCAGCAGCTTGGATGGGGGGCAGGGTGGCTACACCTTC.

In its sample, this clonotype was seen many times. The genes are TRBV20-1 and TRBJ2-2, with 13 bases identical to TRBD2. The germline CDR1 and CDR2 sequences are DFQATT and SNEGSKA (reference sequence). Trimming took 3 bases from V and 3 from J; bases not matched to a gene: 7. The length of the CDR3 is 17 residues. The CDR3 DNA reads TGCAGTGCTAGCGGCATACTAGCGGGGGGGTACACCGGGGAGCTGTTTTTT. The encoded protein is CSASGILAGGYTGELFF.

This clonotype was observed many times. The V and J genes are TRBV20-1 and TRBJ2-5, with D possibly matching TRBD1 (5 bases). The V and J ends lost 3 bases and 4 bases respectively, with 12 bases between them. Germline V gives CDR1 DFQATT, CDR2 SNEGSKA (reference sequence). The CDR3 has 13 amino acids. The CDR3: CSASAGPRETQYF. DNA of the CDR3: TGCAGTGCTAGTGCAGGGCCGCGAGAGACCCAGTACTTC.

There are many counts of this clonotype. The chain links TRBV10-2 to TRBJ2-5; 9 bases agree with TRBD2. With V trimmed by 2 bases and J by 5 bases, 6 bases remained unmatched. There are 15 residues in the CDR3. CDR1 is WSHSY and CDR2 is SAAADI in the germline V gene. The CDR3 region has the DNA TGCGCCAGCAGTGAGGCGGGGGGGCCCCACGAGACCCAGTACTTC. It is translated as CASSEAGGPHETQYF.

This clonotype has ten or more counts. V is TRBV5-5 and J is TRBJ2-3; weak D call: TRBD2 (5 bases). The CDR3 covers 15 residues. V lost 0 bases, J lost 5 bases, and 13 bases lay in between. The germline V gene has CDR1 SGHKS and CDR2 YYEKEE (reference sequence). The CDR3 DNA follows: TGTGCCAGCAGCTTGGAAGTTACGGGGAAAGATACGCAGTATTTT. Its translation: CASSLEVTGKDTQYF.

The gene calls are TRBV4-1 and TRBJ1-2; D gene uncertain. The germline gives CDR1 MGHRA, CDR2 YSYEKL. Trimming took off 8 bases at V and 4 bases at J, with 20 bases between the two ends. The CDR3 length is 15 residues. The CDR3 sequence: CASQDAQINIYGYTF. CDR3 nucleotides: TGCGCCAGCCAAGATGCCCAGATCAATATCTATGGCTACACCTTC.

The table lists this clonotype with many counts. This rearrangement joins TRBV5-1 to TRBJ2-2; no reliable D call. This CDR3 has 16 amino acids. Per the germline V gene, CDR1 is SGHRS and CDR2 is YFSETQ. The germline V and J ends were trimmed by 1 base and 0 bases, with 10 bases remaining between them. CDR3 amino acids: CASSLQQIPNTGELFF. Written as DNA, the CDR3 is TGCGCCAGCAGCTTGCAACAGATCCCGAACACCGGGGAGCTGTTTTTT.

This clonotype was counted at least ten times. The CDR3 region has the DNA TGTGCCACCAGCAGAGATCTCGGGGAGCTGTTTTTT. This sequence encodes CATSRDLGELFF. The J gene is TRBJ2-2, the V gene TRBV15, with D unclear. The CDR3 is 12 residues long. Germline CDR1 and CDR2: LNHNV and YYDKDF (reference sequence). V was clipped by 0 bases and J by 7 bases, with 3 bases between them.

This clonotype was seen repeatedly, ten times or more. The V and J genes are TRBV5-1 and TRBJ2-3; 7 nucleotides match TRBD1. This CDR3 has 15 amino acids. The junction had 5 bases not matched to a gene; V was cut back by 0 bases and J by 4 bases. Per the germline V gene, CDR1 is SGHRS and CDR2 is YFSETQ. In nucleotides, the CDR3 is TGCGCCAGCAGCTTGGCACAGGGGATGTCAGATACGCAGTATTTT. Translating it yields CASSLAQGMSDTQYF.

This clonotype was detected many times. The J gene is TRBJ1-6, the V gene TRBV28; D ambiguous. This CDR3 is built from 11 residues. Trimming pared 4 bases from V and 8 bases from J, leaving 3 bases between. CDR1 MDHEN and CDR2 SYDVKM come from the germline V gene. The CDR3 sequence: CASSSHSPLHF. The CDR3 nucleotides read TGTGCCAGCAGTTCACATTCACCCCTCCACTTT.

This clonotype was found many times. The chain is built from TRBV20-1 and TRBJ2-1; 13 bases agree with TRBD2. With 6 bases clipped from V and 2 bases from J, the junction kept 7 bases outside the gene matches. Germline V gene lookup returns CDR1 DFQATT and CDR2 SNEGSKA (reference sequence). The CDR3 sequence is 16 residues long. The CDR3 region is CSAPGLAGDAYNEQFF. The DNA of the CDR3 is TGCAGTGCCCCCGGACTAGCGGGAGACGCCTACAATGAGCAGTTCTTC.

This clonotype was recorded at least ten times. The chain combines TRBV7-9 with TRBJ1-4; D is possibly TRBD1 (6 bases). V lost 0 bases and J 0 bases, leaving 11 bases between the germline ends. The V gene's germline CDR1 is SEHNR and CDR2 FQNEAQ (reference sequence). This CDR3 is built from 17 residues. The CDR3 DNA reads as TGTGCCAGCAGCTTAGCCGGGGGACAAACAACTAATGAAAAACTGTTTTTT. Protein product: CASSLAGGQTTNEKLFF.